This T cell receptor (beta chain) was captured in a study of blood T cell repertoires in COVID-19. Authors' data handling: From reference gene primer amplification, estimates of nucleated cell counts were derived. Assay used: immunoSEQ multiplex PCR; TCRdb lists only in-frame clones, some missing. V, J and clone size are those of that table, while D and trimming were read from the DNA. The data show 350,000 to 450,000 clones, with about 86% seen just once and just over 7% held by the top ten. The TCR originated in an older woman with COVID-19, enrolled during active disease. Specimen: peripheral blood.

CDR3: CASSLAFLAGDLAYEQYF. As DNA, the CDR3 is TGTGCCAGCAGCTTAGCATTCCTAGCGGGGGATCTCGCCTACGAGCAGTACTTC. V usage is TRBV11-3 and J usage is TRBJ2-7; 10 bases fit TRBD2. This CDR3 is built from 18 residues. CDR1 and CDR2 from the germline V gene are SGHNT and YENEEA. The junction had 11 bases not matched to a gene; V was cut back by 1 base and J by 2 bases.